This TCR beta chain was found in a study of identical twins. This CDR3 has 14 amino acids. Trimming took 1 base from V and 3 from J, leaving 10 bases between them. The germline V gene encodes CDR1 MDHEN and CDR2 SYDVKM. MiXCR was run by TCRdb on the 5' RACE reads, yielding one entry per CDR3 protein. The table has hundreds of thousands of distinct CDR3 sequences, approximately 7.9% seen once. This same sample was also taken into another study, of yellow fever vaccine responses in identical twins.

This TCR derives from a woman in her late teens or twenties in good health. The chain has TRBV28 and TRBJ2-7; D possibly corresponds to TRBD2 (5 bases). The sample was CD8+ T cells sorted from blood. CDR3 bases: TGTGCCAGCAGTTTATTACCCGGGGACTACGAGCAGTACTTC. Its translation is CASSLLPGDYEQYF.